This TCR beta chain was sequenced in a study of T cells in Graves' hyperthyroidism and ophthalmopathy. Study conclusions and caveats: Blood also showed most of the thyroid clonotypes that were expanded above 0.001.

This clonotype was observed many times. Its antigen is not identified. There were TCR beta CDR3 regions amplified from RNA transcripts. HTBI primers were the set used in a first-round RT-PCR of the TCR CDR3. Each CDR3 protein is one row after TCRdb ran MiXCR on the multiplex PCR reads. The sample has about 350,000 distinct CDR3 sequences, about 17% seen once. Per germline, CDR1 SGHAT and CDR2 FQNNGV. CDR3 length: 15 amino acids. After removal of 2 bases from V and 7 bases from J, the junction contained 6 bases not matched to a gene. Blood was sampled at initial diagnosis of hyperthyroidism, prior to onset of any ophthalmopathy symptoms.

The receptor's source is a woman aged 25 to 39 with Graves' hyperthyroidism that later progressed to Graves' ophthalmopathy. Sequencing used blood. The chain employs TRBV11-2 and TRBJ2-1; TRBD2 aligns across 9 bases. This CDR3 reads CASSLLSGGWNEQFF. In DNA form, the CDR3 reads TGTGCCAGCAGCTTACTAAGCGGGGGGTGGAATGAGCAGTTCTTC. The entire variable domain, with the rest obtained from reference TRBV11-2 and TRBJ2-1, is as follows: EAGVAQSPRYKIIEKRQSVAFWCNPISGHATLYWYQQILGQGPKLLIQFQNNGVVDDSQLPKDRFSAERLKGVDSTLKIQPAKLEDSAVYLCASSLLSGGWNEQFFGPGTRLTVL.